This T cell receptor beta chain was captured in a study of radiotherapy plus CTLA-4 blockade in lung cancer. Study-level points and caveats: Reportedly, early blood T cell clone dynamics best predicted response, with interferon-beta. Tumor-origin TCR clones grew in blood after radiotherapy plus ipilimumab.

Note on this clone: Its antigen is undetermined.

Profiling relied on immunoSEQ multiplex PCR, and the TCRdb table lists in-frame clones only, not all of them. Of around 91,000 clones in the sample, about 91% were seen once. The sequence derives from a human donor with non-small cell lung cancer that progressed on radiotherapy plus ipilimumab. The sample consisted of peripheral blood, taken from a patient treated with radiotherapy plus ipilimumab.

CDR3 nucleotide sequence: TGTGCCAGCAGCTTGACTAGCGGGACAGGTGAGCAGTACTTC. Translating it yields CASSLTSGTGEQYF. The chain has TRBV7-6 and TRBJ2-7, with 11 bases identical to TRBD2. The CDR3 contains 14 residues. The V segment lost 3 bases and the J segment 7 bases; nucleotides outside the gene matches: 5. Germline CDR1 is SGHVS and CDR2 is FNYEAQ.